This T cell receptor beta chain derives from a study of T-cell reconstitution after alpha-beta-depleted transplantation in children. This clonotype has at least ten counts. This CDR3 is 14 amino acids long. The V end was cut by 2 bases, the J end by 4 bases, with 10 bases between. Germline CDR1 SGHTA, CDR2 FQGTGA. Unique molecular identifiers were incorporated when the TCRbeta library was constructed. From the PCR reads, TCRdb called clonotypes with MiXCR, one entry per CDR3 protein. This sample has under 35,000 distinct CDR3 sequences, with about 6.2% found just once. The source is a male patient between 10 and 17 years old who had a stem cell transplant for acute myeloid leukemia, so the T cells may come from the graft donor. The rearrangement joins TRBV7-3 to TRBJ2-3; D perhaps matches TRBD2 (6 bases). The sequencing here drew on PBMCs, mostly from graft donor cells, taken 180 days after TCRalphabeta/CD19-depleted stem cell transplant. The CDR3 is CASSLAGPSDTQYF. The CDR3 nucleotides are TGTGCCAGCAGCTTAGCGGGACCGTCAGATACGCAGTATTTT.